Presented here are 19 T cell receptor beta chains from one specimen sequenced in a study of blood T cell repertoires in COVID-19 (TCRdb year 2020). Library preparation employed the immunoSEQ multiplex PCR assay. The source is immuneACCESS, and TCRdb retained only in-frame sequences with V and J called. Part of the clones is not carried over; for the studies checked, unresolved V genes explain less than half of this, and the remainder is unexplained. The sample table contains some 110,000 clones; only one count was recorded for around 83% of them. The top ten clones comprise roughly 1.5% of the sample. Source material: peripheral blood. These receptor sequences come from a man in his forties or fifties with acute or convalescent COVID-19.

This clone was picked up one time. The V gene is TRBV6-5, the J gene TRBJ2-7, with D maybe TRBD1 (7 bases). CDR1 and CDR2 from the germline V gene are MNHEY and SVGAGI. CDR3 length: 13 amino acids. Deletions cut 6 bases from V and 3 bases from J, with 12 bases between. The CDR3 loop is CASRRGQLYEQYF. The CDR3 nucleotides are TGTGCCAGCAGGCGGGGACAGCTCTACGAGCAGTACTTC.

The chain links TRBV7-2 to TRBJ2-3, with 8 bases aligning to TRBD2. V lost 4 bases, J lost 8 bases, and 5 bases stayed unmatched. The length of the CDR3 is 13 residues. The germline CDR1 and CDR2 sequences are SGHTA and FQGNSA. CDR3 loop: CASSSGRGSTQYF. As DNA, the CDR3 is TGTGCCAGCAGCTCCGGGAGGGGCAGTACGCAGTATTTT.

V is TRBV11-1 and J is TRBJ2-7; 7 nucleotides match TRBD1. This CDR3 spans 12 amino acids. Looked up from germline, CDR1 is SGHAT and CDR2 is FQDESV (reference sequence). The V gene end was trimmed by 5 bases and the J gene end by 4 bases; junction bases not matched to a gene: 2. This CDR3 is CASSQQGYEQYF. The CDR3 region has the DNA TGTGCCAGCAGCCAACAGGGGTACGAGCAGTACTTC.

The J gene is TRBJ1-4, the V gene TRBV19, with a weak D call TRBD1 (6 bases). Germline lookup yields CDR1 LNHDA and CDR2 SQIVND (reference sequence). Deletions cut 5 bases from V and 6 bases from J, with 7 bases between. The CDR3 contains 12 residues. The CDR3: CASSRQDEKLFF. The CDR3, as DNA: TGTGCCAGTAGTCGACAGGATGAAAAACTGTTTTTT.

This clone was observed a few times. CDR3 protein: CASRVGRANYGYTF. The CDR3 DNA follows: TGCGCCAGCAGGGTGGGCAGGGCCAACTATGGCTACACCTTC. The chain has TRBV5-1 and TRBJ1-2, with D perhaps TRBD1 (5 bases). The CDR3 is 14 amino acids. Trimming took 5 bases from V and 2 from J, leaving 13 bases between them. CDR1 is SGHRS and CDR2 is YFSETQ in the germline V gene.

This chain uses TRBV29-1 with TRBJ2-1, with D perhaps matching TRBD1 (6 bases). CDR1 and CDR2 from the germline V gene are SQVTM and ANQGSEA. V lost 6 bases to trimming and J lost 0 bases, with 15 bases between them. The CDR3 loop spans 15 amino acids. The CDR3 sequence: CSVTTTGGSYNEQFF. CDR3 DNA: TGCAGCGTAACTACGACAGGAGGCTCCTACAATGAGCAGTTCTTC.

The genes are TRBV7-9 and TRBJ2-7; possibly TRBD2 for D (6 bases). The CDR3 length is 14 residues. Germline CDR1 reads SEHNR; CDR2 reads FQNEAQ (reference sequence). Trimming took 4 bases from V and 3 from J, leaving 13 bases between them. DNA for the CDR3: TGTGCCAGCAGCTCGCAGGGAGGAGGCTACGAGCAGTACTTC. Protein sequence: CASSSQGGGYEQYF. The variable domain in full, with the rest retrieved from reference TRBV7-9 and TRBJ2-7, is DTGVSQNPRHKITKRGQNVTFRCDPISEHNRLYWYRQTLGQGPEFLTYFQNEAQLEKSRLLSDRFSAERPKGSFSTLEIQRTEQGDSAMYLCASSSQGGGYEQYFGPGTRLTVT.

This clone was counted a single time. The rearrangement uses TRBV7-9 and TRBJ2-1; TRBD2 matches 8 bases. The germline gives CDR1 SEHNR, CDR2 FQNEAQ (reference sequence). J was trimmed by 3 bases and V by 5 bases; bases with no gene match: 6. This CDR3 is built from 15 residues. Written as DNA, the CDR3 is TGTGCCAGCAGCCCCCAGGGACTAGTCTACAATGAGCAGTTCTTC. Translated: CASSPQGLVYNEQFF.

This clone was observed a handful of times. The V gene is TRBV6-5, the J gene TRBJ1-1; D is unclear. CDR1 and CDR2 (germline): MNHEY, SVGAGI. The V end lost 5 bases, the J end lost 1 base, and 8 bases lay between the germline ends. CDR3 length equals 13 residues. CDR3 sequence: CASSPRRNTEAFF. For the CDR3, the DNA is TGTGCCAGCAGTCCTCGGAGGAACACTGAAGCTTTCTTT.

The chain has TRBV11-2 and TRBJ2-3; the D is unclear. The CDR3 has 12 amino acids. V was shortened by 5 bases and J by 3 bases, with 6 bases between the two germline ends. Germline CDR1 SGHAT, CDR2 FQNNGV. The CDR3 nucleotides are TGTGCCAGCAGCCCTACGACAGATACGCAGTATTTT. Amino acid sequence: CASSPTTDTQYF. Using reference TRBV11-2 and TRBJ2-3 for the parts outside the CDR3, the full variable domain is EAGVAQSPRYKIIEKRQSVAFWCNPISGHATLYWYQQILGQGPKLLIQFQNNGVVDDSQLPKDRFSAERLKGVDSTLKIQPAKLEDSAVYLCASSPTTDTQYFGPGTRLTVL.

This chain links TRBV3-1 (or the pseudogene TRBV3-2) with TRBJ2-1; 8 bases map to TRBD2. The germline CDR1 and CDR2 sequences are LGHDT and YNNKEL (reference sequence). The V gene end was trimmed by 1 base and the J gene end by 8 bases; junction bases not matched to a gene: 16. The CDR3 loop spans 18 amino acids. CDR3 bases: TGTGCCAGCAGCCAAGGGGTAGCGGGGACTAGGGACCCGGATGAGCAGTTCTTC. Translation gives CASSQGVAGTRDPDEQFF.

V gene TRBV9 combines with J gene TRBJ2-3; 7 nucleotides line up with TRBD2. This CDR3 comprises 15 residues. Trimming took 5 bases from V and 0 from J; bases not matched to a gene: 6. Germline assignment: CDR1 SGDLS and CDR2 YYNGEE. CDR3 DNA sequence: TGTGCCAGCAGGAGGGAGGGGAGGAGCACAGATACGCAGTATTTT. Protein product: CASRREGRSTDTQYF.

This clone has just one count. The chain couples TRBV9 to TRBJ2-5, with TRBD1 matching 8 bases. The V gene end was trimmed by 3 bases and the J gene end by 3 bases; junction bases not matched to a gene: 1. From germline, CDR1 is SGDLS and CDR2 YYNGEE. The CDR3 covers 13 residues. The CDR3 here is CASSAGGEETQYF. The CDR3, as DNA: TGTGCCAGCAGCGCAGGGGGCGAAGAGACCCAGTACTTC.

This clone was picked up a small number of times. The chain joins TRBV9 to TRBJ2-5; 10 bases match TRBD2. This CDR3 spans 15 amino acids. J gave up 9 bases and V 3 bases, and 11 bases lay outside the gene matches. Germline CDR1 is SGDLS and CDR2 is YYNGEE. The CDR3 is CASSEASGGWEAQYF. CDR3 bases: TGTGCCAGCAGCGAGGCTAGCGGGGGATGGGAGGCCCAGTACTTC.

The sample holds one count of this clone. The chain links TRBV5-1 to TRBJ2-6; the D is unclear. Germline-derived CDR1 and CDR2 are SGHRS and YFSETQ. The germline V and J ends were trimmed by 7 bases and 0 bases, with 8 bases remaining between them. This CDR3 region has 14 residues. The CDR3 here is CASWSHSGANVLTF. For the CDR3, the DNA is TGCGCCAGCTGGAGTCACTCTGGGGCCAACGTCCTGACTTTC.

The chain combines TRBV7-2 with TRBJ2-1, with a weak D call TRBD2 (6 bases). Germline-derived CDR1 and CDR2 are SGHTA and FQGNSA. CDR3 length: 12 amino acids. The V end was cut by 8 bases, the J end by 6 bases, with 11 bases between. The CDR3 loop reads CASCGGVNEQFF. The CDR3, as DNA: TGTGCCAGCTGCGGCGGGGTCAATGAGCAGTTCTTC.

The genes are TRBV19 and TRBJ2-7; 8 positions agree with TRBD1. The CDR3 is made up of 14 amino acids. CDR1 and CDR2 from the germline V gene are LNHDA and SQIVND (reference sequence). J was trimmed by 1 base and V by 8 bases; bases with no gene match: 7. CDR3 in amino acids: CASRTGIGSYEQYF. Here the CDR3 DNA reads TGTGCCAGTCGGACAGGGATAGGGTCCTACGAGCAGTACTTC.

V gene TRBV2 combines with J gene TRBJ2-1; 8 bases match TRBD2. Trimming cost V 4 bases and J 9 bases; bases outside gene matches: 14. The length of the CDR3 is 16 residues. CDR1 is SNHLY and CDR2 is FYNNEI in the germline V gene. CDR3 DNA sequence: TGTGCCAGCAGTGGGACTGCCGGGGGGGTGAAGGGTGAGCAGTTCTTC. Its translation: CASSGTAGGVKGEQFF.

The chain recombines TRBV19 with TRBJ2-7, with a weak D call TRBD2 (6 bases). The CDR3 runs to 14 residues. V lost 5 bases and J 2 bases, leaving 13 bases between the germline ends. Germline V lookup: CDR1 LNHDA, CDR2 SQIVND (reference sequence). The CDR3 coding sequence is TGTGCCAGTAGTGAGGGATGGACTACCTACGAGCAGTACTTC. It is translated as CASSEGWTTYEQYF.